This T cell receptor beta chain originates from a study of cytomegalovirus exposure and HLA in healthy donors. V trimming: 4 bases; J trimming: 7 bases; junction bases outside the gene matches: 14. The CDR3 extends over 17 amino acids. Per the germline V gene, CDR1 is SGHRS and CDR2 is YFSETQ. The repertoire was sequenced with immunoSEQ multiplex PCR; TCRdb's copy has only in-frame clones and lacks some. This sample yields 250,000 to 400,000 clones, of which nearly 90% are seen a single time; around 0.91% belongs to the top ten. The chain links TRBV5-1 to TRBJ2-1; 10 bases agree with TRBD1. The sample consisted of PBMCs. This clonotype was sampled from a man aged 30 to 45 in good health and CMV-seronegative. The CDR3 bases are TGCGCCAGCAGCACGATCCGGGACAGGGGAGGGGGAAATGAGCAGTTCTTC. Translated, it gives CASSTIRDRGGGNEQFF.